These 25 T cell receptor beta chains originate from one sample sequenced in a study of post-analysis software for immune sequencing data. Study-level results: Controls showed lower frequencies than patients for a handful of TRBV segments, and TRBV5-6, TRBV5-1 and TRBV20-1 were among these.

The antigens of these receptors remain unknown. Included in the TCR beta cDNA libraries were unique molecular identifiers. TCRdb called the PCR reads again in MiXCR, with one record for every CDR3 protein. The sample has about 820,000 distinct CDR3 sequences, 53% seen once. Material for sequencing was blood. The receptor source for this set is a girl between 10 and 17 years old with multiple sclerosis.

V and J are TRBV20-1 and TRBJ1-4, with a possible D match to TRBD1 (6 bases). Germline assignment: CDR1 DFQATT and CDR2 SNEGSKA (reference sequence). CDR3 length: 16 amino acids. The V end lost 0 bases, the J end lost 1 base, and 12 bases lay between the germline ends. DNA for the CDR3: TGCAGTGCTAGAGATTTACAGGGCGTAACTAATGAAAAACTGTTTTTT. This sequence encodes CSARDLQGVTNEKLFF.

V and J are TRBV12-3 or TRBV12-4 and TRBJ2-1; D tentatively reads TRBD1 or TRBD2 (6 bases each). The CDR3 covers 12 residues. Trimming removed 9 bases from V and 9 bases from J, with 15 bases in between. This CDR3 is CARSSEGGEQFF. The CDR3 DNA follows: TGTGCCAGAAGCAGTGAGGGGGGTGAGCAGTTCTTC.

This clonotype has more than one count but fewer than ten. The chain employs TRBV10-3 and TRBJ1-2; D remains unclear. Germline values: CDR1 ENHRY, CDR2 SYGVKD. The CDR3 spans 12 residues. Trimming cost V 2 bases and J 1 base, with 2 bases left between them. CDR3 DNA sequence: TGTGCCATCAGTGAGAATAACTATGGCTACACCTTC. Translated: CAISENNYGYTF.

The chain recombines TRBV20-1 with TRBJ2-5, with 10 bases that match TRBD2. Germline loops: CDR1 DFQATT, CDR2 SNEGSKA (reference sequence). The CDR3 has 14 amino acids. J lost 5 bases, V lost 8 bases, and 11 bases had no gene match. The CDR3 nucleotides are TGCAGTCCGCATCCCCTAGCGGGGGTTGAGACCCAGTACTTC. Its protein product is CSPHPLAGVETQYF.

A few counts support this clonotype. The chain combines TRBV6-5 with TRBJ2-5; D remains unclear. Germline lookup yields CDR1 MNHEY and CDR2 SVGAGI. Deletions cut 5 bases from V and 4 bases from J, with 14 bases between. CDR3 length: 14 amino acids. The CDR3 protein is CASSPRGPPETQYF. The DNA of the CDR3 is TGTGCCAGCAGTCCAAGAGGACCACCAGAGACCCAGTACTTC.

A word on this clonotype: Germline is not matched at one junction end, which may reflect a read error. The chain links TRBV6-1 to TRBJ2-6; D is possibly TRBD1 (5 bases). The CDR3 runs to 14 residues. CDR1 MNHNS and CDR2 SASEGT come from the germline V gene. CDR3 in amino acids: CASSGSSGANILTF. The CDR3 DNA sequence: TGTGCCAGCAGCGGTAGCTCTGGGGCCAACATCCTGACTTTC.

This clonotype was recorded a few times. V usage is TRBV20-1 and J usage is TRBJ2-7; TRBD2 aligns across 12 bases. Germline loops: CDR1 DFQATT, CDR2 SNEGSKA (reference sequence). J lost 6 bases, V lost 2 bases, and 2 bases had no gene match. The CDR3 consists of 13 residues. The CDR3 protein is CSARLAGGREQYF. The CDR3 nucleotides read TGCAGTGCTAGACTAGCGGGAGGGCGCGAGCAGTACTTC.

CDR3 nucleotides: TGTGCCAGCAGCTTAAGGGGGGCCGAACGGGGCGAGCAGTACTTC. It yields the protein CASSLRGAERGEQYF. The chain joins TRBV28 to TRBJ2-7, with D perhaps being TRBD1 or TRBD2 (6 bases each). The CDR3 contains 15 residues. Germline CDR1 MDHEN, CDR2 SYDVKM. V was trimmed by 6 bases and J by 6 bases, leaving 21 bases between them.

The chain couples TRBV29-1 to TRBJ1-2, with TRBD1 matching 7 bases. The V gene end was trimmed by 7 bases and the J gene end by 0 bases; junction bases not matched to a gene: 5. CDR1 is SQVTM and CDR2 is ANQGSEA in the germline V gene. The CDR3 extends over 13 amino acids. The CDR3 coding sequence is TGCAGCGCCATGACAGGGCCTAACTATGGCTACACCTTC. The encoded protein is CSAMTGPNYGYTF. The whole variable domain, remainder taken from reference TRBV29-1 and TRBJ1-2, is SAVISQKPSRDICQRGTSLTIQCQVDSQVTMMFWYRQQPGQSLTLIATANQGSEATYESGFVIDKFPISRPNLTFSTLTVSNMSPEDSSIYLCSAMTGPNYGYTFGSGTRLTVV.

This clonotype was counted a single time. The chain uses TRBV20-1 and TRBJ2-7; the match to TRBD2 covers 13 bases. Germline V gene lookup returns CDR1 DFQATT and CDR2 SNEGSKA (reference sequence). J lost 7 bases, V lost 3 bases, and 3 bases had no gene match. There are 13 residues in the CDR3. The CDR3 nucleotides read TGCAGTGCTAGGACTAGCGGGAGGTGGGAGCAGTACTTC. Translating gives CSARTSGRWEQYF.

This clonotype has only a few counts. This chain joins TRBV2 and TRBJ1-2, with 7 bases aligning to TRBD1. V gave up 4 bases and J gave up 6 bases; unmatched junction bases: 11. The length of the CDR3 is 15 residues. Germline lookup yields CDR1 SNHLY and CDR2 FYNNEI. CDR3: CASSATGTEVDGYTF. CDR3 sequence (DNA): TGTGCCAGCAGTGCCACCGGGACAGAAGTCGATGGCTACACCTTC.

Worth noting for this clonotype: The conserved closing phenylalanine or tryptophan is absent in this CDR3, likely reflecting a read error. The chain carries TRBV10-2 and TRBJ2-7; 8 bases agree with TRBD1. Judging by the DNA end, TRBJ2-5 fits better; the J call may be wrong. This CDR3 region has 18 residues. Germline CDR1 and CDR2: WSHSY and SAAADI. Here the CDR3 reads CASSALGQGGLGQETQYI. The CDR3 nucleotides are TGCGCCAGCAGTGCCCTCGGACAGGGCGGATTGGGCCAAGAGACCCAGTACATC.

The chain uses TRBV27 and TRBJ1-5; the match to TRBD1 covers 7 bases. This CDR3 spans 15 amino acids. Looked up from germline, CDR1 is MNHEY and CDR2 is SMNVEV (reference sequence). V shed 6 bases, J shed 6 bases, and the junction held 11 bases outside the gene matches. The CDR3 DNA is TGTGCCAGCAGCAGGGGGTTTTTTGATTCTCAGCCCCAGCATTTT. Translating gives CASSRGFFDSQPQHF.

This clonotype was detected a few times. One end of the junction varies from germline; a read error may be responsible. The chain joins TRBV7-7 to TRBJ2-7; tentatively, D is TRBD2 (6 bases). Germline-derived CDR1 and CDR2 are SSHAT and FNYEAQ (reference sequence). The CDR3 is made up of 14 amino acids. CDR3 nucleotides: TGTGCTAGCAGCCGCGGGACTGCGAACTACGAGCAGTACTTC. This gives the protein CASSRGTANYEQYF.

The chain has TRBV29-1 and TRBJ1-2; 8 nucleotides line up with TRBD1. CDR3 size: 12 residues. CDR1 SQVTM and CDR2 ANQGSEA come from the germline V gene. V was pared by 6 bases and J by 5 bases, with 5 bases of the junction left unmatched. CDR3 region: CSVLDREYGYTF. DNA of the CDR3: TGCAGCGTCCTGGACAGGGAATATGGCTACACCTTC. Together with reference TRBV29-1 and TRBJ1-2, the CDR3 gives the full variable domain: SAVISQKPSRDICQRGTSLTIQCQVDSQVTMMFWYRQQPGQSLTLIATANQGSEATYESGFVIDKFPISRPNLTFSTLTVSNMSPEDSSIYLCSVLDREYGYTFGSGTRLTVV.

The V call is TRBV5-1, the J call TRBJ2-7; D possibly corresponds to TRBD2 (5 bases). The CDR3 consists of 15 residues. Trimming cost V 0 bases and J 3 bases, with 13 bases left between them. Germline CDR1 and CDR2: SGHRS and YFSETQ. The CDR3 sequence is CASSLESGVVYEQYF. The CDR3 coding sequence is TGCGCCAGCAGCTTGGAGAGCGGAGTCGTCTACGAGCAGTACTTC.

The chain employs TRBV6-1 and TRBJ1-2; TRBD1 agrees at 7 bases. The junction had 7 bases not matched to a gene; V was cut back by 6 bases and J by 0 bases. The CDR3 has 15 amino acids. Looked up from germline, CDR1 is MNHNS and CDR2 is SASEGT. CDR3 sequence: CASSARTGSNYGYTF. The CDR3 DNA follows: TGTGCCAGCAGCGCTAGGACAGGCTCTAACTATGGCTACACCTTC.

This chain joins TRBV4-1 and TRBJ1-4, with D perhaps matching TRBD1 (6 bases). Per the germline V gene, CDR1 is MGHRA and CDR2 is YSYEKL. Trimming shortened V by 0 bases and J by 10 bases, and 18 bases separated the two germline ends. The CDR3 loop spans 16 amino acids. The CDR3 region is CASSQEGGTSLRKLFF. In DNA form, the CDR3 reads TGCGCCAGCAGCCAAGAAGGGGGGACAAGTCTTCGAAAACTGTTTTTT.

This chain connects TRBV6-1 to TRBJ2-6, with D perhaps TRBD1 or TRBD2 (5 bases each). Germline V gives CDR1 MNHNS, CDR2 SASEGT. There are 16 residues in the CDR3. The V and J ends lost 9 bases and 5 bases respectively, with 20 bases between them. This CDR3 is CASSDRDRAWANVLTF. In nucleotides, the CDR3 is TGTGCCAGTTCTGACCGGGACCGAGCTTGGGCCAACGTCCTGACTTTC.

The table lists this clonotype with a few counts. CDR3 nucleotide sequence: TGTGCCAGCTCGGCGGCCGCCCAGGAGCAGTATTTT. This sequence encodes CASSAAAQEQYF. The V call is TRBV18, the J call TRBJ2-3; D ambiguous. CDR1 KGHSH and CDR2 LQKENI come from the germline V gene. Trimming pared 6 bases from V and 11 bases from J, leaving 15 bases between. The CDR3 totals 12 residues.

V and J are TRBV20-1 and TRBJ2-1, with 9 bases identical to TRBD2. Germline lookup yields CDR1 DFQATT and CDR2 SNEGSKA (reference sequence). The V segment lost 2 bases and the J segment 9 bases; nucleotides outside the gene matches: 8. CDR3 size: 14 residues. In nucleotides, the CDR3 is TGCAGTGCTAGATGGCTAGCGGGAAGGTCTGAGCAGTTCTTC. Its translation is CSARWLAGRSEQFF.

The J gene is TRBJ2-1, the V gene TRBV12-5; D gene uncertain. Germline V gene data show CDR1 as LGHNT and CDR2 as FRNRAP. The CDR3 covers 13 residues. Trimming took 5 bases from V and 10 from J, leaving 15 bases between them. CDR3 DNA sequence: TGTGCTAGTGGTACTGCCCTTCCCCCCGAGCAGTTCTTC. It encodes CASGTALPPEQFF. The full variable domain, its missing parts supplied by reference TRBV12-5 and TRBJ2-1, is DARVTQTPRHKVTEMGQEVTMRCQPILGHNTVFWYRQTMMQGLELLAYFRNRAPLDDSGMPKDRFSAEMPDATLATLKIQPSEPRDSAVYFCASGTALPPEQFFGPGTRLTVL.

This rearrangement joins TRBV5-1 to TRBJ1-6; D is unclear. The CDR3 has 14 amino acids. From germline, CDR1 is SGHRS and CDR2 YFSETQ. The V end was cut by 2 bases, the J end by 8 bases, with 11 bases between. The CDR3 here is CASSLLQEDSPLHF. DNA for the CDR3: TGCGCCAGCAGCTTACTCCAGGAAGATTCACCCCTCCACTTT.

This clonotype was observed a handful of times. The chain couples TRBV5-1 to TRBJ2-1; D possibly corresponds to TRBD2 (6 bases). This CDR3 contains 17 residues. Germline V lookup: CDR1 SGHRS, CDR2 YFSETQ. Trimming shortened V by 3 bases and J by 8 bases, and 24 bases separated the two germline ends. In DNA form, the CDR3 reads TGCGCCAGCAGCTCCTCAGCGGCGGGACTTCCCGGCGATGAGCAGTTCTTC. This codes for CASSSSAAGLPGDEQFF.

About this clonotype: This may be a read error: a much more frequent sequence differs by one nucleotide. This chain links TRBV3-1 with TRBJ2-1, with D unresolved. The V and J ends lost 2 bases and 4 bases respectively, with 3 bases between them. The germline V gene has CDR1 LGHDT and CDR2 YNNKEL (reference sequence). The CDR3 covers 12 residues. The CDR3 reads CASSQRYNEQFF. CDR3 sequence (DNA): TGTGCCAGCAGCCAACGGTACAATGAGCAGTTCTTC.